One sample yielded the 29 T cell receptor beta chains listed below, sequenced in a study of T cell changes during pregnancy in multiple sclerosis. Sequencing was performed with immunoSEQ multiplex PCR; in TCRdb, only in-frame clones are kept and a portion is missing. The table has tens of thousands of clones, around 94% seen once. Source: peripheral blood, taken in the third trimester of pregnancy. These TCRs come from a female donor with multiple sclerosis, enrolled in a pregnancy study.

This clone was seen just once. The rearrangement links TRBV18 to TRBJ2-3; 8 bases are shared with TRBD2. This CDR3 spans 17 amino acids. Germline V gene lookup returns CDR1 KGHSH and CDR2 LQKENI. The J segment lost 2 bases and the V segment lost 11 bases, leaving 18 bases of the junction unmatched. The CDR3 bases are TGTGCCTCCTCTCCGCTACCGGGAGGGGAACTCACAGATACGCAGTATTTT. Amino acids: CASSPLPGGELTDTQYF.

The chain combines TRBV5-1 with TRBJ1-2, with a tentative D call TRBD1 (6 bases). There are 16 residues in the CDR3. Germline-derived CDR1 and CDR2 are SGHRS and YFSETQ. Trimming took off 2 bases at V and 5 bases at J, with 19 bases between the two ends. The CDR3 sequence is CASSFQPPGGAYGYTF. Written as DNA, the CDR3 is TGCGCCAGCAGCTTTCAGCCCCCTGGGGGGGCTTATGGCTACACCTTC.

The genes are TRBV11-1 and TRBJ2-7, with 14 bases identical to TRBD2. Per germline, CDR1 SGHAT and CDR2 FQDESV (reference sequence). V lost 5 bases and J lost 5; bases outside the gene matches: 5. The CDR3 loop spans 15 amino acids. CDR3 residues: CASSQGLAGVHEQYF. The CDR3 region has the DNA TGTGCCAGCAGCCAGGGACTAGCGGGAGTCCACGAGCAGTACTTC.

This clone was seen only a few times. This chain links TRBV30 with TRBJ1-2; a possible D gene is TRBD1 (5 bases). The V gene's germline CDR1 is GTSNPN and CDR2 SVGIG (reference sequence). CDR3 size: 13 residues. Trimming pared 3 bases from V and 6 bases from J, leaving 14 bases between. CDR3 loop: CAWRHPGLNGYTF. The CDR3 nucleotides read TGTGCCTGGAGGCACCCGGGACTTAATGGCTACACCTTC.

The chain links TRBV28 to TRBJ2-1; maybe TRBD2 (6 bases). The CDR3 is 15 amino acids. CDR1 and CDR2 (germline): MDHEN, SYDVKM. V gave up 4 bases and J gave up 7 bases, with 17 bases separating them. CDR3 sequence: CASSSAGLSKNEQFF. The CDR3 nucleotides are TGTGCCAGCAGTTCCGCGGGACTTAGTAAAAATGAGCAGTTCTTC.

V and J are TRBV19 and TRBJ1-2; 9 bases agree with TRBD1. Trimming at V came to 6 bases and at J to 6 bases, leaving 5 bases not matched to a gene. In germline, CDR1 is LNHDA, CDR2 SQIVND (reference sequence). The CDR3 is 13 amino acids. The CDR3 coding sequence is TGTGCCAGTAGCCAACAGGGGGCGAATGGCTACACCTTC. Protein sequence: CASSQQGANGYTF. The full variable domain, in which reference TRBV19 and TRBJ1-2 provide the parts outside the CDR3, is DGGITQSPKYLFRKEGQNVTLSCEQNLNHDAMYWYRQDPGQGLRLIYYSQIVNDFQKGDIAEGYSVSREKKESFPLTVTSAQKNPTAFYLCASSQQGANGYTFGSGTRLTVV.

This rearrangement joins TRBV15 to TRBJ1-2; D ambiguous. Trimming pared 0 bases from V and 2 bases from J, leaving 16 bases between. Germline-derived CDR1 and CDR2 are LNHNV and YYDKDF (reference sequence). The length of the CDR3 is 17 residues. The CDR3 is CATSRDPRTSYNYGYTF. The DNA for the CDR3 is TGTGCCACCAGCAGAGATCCCCGTACTTCATACAACTATGGCTACACCTTC.

The chain recombines TRBV4-3 with TRBJ2-1; 8 bases fit TRBD1. The germline V gene has CDR1 LGHNA and CDR2 YSLEER. V lost 0 bases to trimming and J lost 4 bases; unmatched junction nucleotides: 8. The CDR3 spans 17 residues. CDR3 coding DNA: TGCGCCAGCAGCCAAGAGGATGGCAGGGGGCTATACAATGAGCAGTTCTTC. Translation: CASSQEDGRGLYNEQFF.

The genes are TRBV5-1 and TRBJ2-7; 13 nucleotides agree with TRBD2. This CDR3 contains 15 residues. Per the germline V gene, CDR1 is SGHRS and CDR2 is YFSETQ. V lost 0 bases, J lost 3 bases, and 0 bases stayed unmatched. This chain's CDR3 is CASSLGTSGGYEQYF. CDR3 coding DNA: TGCGCCAGCAGCTTGGGGACTAGCGGGGGCTACGAGCAGTACTTC.

The rearrangement joins TRBV5-5 to TRBJ2-3; the D is unclear. CDR3 length: 12 residues. V gave up 2 bases and J gave up 6 bases, with 7 bases separating them. Germline V gives CDR1 SGHKS, CDR2 YYEKEE (reference sequence). In DNA, the CDR3 is TGTGCCAGCAGCTTAACTCTGGATACGCAGTATTTT. As protein: CASSLTLDTQYF.

The gene calls are TRBV5-1 and TRBJ2-2; TRBD2 aligns across 8 bases. The CDR3 extends over 16 amino acids. Germline loops: CDR1 SGHRS, CDR2 YFSETQ. V lost 1 base to trimming and J lost 7 bases; unmatched junction nucleotides: 9. CDR3 in amino acids: CASSLSREGHDGELFF. CDR3 nucleotides: TGCGCCAGCAGCTTGAGCCGGGAGGGCCATGACGGGGAGCTGTTTTTT.

The gene calls are TRBV28 and TRBJ1-6, with 7 positions matching TRBD1. The CDR3 contains 15 residues. Germline loops: CDR1 MDHEN, CDR2 SYDVKM. The ends lost 6 bases at V and 4 bases at J; junction bases unmatched: 6. The CDR3 DNA sequence: TGTGCCAGCAGAGCAGGGACAGCATATAATTCACCCCTCCACTTT. The encoded protein is CASRAGTAYNSPLHF.

The count of this clone is one. Distinct nucleotide sequences in the sample also encode this CDR3. The chain carries TRBV4-1 and TRBJ2-1; D is unresolved. V gave up 4 bases and J gave up 0 bases, with 13 bases separating them. In germline, CDR1 is MGHRA, CDR2 YSYEKL. The CDR3 sequence is 16 residues long. The DNA of the CDR3 is TGCGCCAGCAGCCCCCCGGGTCGGATCTCCTACAATGAGCAGTTCTTC. Translated, it gives CASSPPGRISYNEQFF.

In DNA, the CDR3 is TGTGCCAGCATCGAGCTGAGACAGCACAATGAGCAGTTCTTC. Amino acids: CASIELRQHNEQFF. This chain uses TRBV5-6 with TRBJ2-1; possible D gene TRBD1, 5 bases. Trimming removed 6 bases at V and 5 bases at J, with 15 bases between. This CDR3 has 14 amino acids. CDR1 SGHDT and CDR2 YYEEEE come from the germline V gene.

The chain recombines TRBV4-1 with TRBJ1-2; a possible D gene is TRBD1 (6 bases). Germline lookup yields CDR1 MGHRA and CDR2 YSYEKL. There are 13 residues in the CDR3. V lost 3 bases and J 8 bases, leaving 13 bases between the germline ends. This chain's CDR3 is CASSQGGARGYTF. DNA of the CDR3: TGCGCCAGCAGCCAGGGGGGGGCGCGAGGCTACACCTTC.

This clone was counted a single time. The rearrangement joins TRBV6-5 to TRBJ2-7, with 9 nucleotides matching TRBD2. With 2 bases clipped from V and 0 bases from J, the junction kept 5 bases outside the gene matches. This CDR3 is built from 16 residues. From germline, CDR1 is MNHEY and CDR2 SVGAGI. CDR3 protein: CASSYRSGSGSYEQYF. CDR3 DNA: TGTGCCAGCAGTTACCGTAGCGGGAGTGGCTCCTACGAGCAGTACTTC.

V and J are TRBV25-1 and TRBJ2-7; 10 bases are a match to TRBD1. Trimming cost V 4 bases and J 3 bases; bases outside gene matches: 12. Germline CDR1 MGHDK, CDR2 SYGVNS. This CDR3 comprises 17 residues. The CDR3 sequence: CASSGQPGDRGLYEQYF. The CDR3 nucleotides read TGTGCCAGCAGTGGCCAACCCGGAGACAGGGGGCTCTACGAGCAGTACTTC.

The chain links TRBV6-4 to TRBJ2-3, with TRBD2 matching over 10 bases. V lost 0 bases and J lost 4; bases outside the gene matches: 4. Germline CDR1 and CDR2: MRHNA and SNTAGT. CDR3 size: 16 residues. This CDR3 reads CASSDSSGGAPDTQYF. The CDR3 DNA follows: TGTGCCAGCAGTGACTCGAGCGGGGGGGCTCCAGATACGCAGTATTTT.

The CDR3 here is CASSLAYSNQPQHF. The CDR3 DNA is TGTGCCAGCTCACTCGCCTATAGCAATCAGCCCCAGCATTTT. This chain connects TRBV18 to TRBJ1-5, with D hard to call. The germline CDR1 and CDR2 sequences are KGHSH and LQKENI. There are 14 residues in the CDR3. Trimming took off 4 bases at V and 0 bases at J, with 7 bases between the two ends.

In this sample, this clone turned up once. This sequence joins TRBV5-3 and TRBJ2-7, with TRBD1 matching over 11 bases. TRBV5-3 is an ORF; its function is uncertain. This CDR3 spans 18 amino acids. V was pared by 0 bases and J by 3 bases, with 11 bases of the junction left unmatched. CDR3 residues: CARSLVLGQGVPLYEQYF. CDR3 DNA: TGTGCCAGAAGCTTGGTCCTGGGACAGGGGGTCCCCCTCTACGAGCAGTACTTC.

V is TRBV11-2 and J is TRBJ2-3; 7 nucleotides align to TRBD2. V shed 1 base and J 6 bases; nucleotides not matched to a gene: 7. Looked up from germline, CDR1 is SGHAT and CDR2 is FQNNGV. This CDR3 has 15 residues. The CDR3 bases are TGTGCCAGCAGCTTAGGGCTGGTCGGGGGGGATACGCAGTATTTT. It encodes CASSLGLVGGDTQYF. Combining the CDR3 with reference TRBV11-2 and TRBJ2-3 gives the whole variable domain EAGVAQSPRYKIIEKRQSVAFWCNPISGHATLYWYQQILGQGPKLLIQFQNNGVVDDSQLPKDRFSAERLKGVDSTLKIQPAKLEDSAVYLCASSLGLVGGDTQYFGPGTRLTVL.

This clone was seen more than once but under ten times. This chain links TRBV30 with TRBJ2-5, with 9 bases fitting TRBD2. V dropped 2 bases and J dropped 4; count of bases not matched to a gene: 8. CDR1 is GTSNPN and CDR2 is SVGIG in the germline V gene (reference sequence). The CDR3 contains 15 residues. DNA for the CDR3: TGTGCCTGGAGTTCTGCGGGGGGGCGGAGAGAGACCCAGTACTTC. Translated, it gives CAWSSAGGRRETQYF.

This rearrangement joins TRBV9 to TRBJ2-7; TRBD1 matches at 8 bases. This CDR3 has 15 residues. Germline V gives CDR1 SGDLS, CDR2 YYNGEE. Losses at the gene ends were 4 bases for V and 2 bases for J; bases not matched to a gene: 8. The CDR3 region is CASSTSPGQAYEQYF. The CDR3 region has the DNA TGTGCCAGCAGCACCTCACCGGGACAGGCCTACGAGCAGTACTTC.

This clone was picked up one time. The J gene is TRBJ2-3, the V gene TRBV6-5, with TRBD2 identical over 7 bases. Germline V CDR1 and CDR2: MNHEY, SVGAGI. The V and J ends lost 6 bases and 1 base, in that order; junction bases with no gene match: 4. The CDR3 extends over 14 amino acids. This CDR3 is CASRRTSGTDTQYF. The DNA for the CDR3 is TGTGCCAGCAGACGCACTAGCGGCACAGATACGCAGTATTTT.

The CDR3 region is CASSSTGESEQYF. The CDR3 DNA reads TGTGCCAGCAGCTCGACAGGGGAATCCGAGCAGTACTTC. The rearrangement uses TRBV5-4 and TRBJ2-7; 8 bases fit TRBD1. The V segment lost 3 bases and the J segment 6 bases; nucleotides outside the gene matches: 5. The CDR3 has 13 residues. In germline, CDR1 is SGHNT, CDR2 YYREEE (reference sequence).

The chain employs TRBV6-1 and TRBJ2-7; TRBD2 aligns across 10 bases. Per the germline V gene, CDR1 is MNHNS and CDR2 is SASEGT. Trimming removed 5 bases from V and 1 base from J; junction bases left unmatched: 5. The CDR3 consists of 15 residues. CDR3 DNA: TGTGCCAGCAGTACCGGACTAGCGGAATCCTACGAGCAGTACTTC. Encoded protein: CASSTGLAESYEQYF.

This clone was detected once. Its ends do not fully match the called genes, so a read error is possible. This sample also contains other DNA sequences that code for the same CDR3. The V and J genes are TRBV5-1 and TRBJ2-1; possibly TRBD2 for D (6 bases). CDR1 is SGHRS and CDR2 is YFSETQ in the germline V gene. The CDR3 runs 14 residues. The CDR3 DNA sequence: TGCGCTAGCAGCCTCGGGACTGTGGTCAATGAGCAGTTCTTC. It encodes CASSLGTVVNEQFF.

Remarks on this clone: Other DNA sequences in this specimen translate into the identical CDR3. The rearrangement joins TRBV18 to TRBJ2-7, with TRBD1 matching over 11 bases. Trimming at V came to 3 bases and at J to 4 bases, leaving 2 bases not matched to a gene. Germline-derived CDR1 and CDR2 are KGHSH and LQKENI. The CDR3 has 14 amino acids. CDR3 sequence reads: CASSPGTGGYEQYF. In nucleotides, the CDR3 is TGTGCCAGCTCACCCGGGACAGGGGGGTACGAGCAGTACTTC.

This chain connects TRBV4-2 to TRBJ2-5, with 11 bases that match TRBD2. CDR3 length: 15 residues. The trim removed 6 bases at V and 5 bases at J, leaving 8 bases unmatched. Germline CDR1 is LGHNA and CDR2 is YNFKEQ. The CDR3 coding sequence is TGTGCCAGCAGTCCTAATAGCGGGAGGGGGGAGACCCAGTACTTC. Translation: CASSPNSGRGETQYF.